Below are 27 T cell receptor delta chains sequenced from a single sample in a study of gamma-delta chains in newborns, infants, children. TCRdb fed the reads to CATT. The sample yields more than 14,000 delta-chain clones, 7.3% seen once. The source material was blood. Receptors originate from a child who was a newborn, infant or young child, either healthy, febrile or measles-vaccinated (not recorded which).

This clone was seen only a few times. The rearrangement links TRDV2 to TRDJ3, with TRDD3 matching over 10 bases. Germline CDR1 GEAIGNYY, CDR2 EKD. J gave up 0 bases and V 0 bases, and 4 bases lay outside the gene matches. The CDR3 is 19 residues long. The CDR3 DNA is TGTGCCTGTGACACCGGGGGGATACGGGTCTCCTGGGACACCCGACAGATGTTTTTC. Its protein product is CACDTGGIRVSWDTRQMFF.

The CDR3 bases are TGTGCCTGTGACACCACTGGGGGATACGAAAGAAACTGGGACACCCGACAGATGTTTTTC. It is translated as CACDTTGGYERNWDTRQMFF. The chain recombines TRDV2 with TRDJ3; 13 bases match TRDD3. The trim removed 0 bases at V and 3 bases at J, leaving 7 bases unmatched. In germline, CDR1 is GEAIGNYY, CDR2 EKD. CDR3 length equals 20 residues.

The chain couples TRDV2 to TRDJ3; D not resolved. Trimming cost V 0 bases and J 0 bases, with 17 bases left between them. The CDR3 runs to 20 residues. Germline assignment: CDR1 GEAIGNYY and CDR2 EKD. CDR3 sequence reads: CACDTADTGVYSWDTRQMFF. Written as DNA, the CDR3 is TGTGCCTGTGACACCGCAGACACAGGGGTATACTCCTGGGACACCCGACAGATGTTTTTC.

This clone has more than one count but fewer than ten. The genes are TRDV2 and TRDJ1, with 11 bases fitting TRDD3. V trimming: 1 base; J trimming: 4 bases; junction bases outside the gene matches: 1. Germline CDR1 and CDR2: GEAIGNYY and EKD. The CDR3 totals 14 residues. This CDR3 reads CACDTTGGYDKLIF. CDR3 nucleotides: TGTGCCTGTGACACTACTGGGGGATACGATAAACTCATCTTT.

This clone was seen a handful of times. The chain is built from TRDV2 and TRDJ2; possibly TRDD3 for D (5 bases). CDR1 and CDR2 from the germline V gene are GEAIGNYY and EKD. The CDR3 is 19 amino acids. The germline V and J ends were trimmed by 3 bases and 0 bases, with 22 bases remaining between them. CDR3 in amino acids: CACDPVRGASQALTAQLFF. CDR3 DNA: TGTGCCTGTGACCCGGTTCGGGGGGCCTCCCAAGCTTTGACAGCACAACTCTTCTTT.

Within the sample, this clone is medium-sized (0.01 to 0.1%). This same CDR3 is encoded by further DNA sequences in the sample. J is TRDJ3 and V is TRDV2, with D perhaps matching TRDD3 (6 bases). Between the trimmed V and J ends, which lost 0 bases and 1 base, there was a span of 12 bases. The CDR3 consists of 18 residues. Germline values: CDR1 GEAIGNYY, CDR2 EKD. CDR3 DNA: TGTGCCTGTGACACCTGGGGGTCCGGATCCTGGGACACCCGACAGATGTTTTTC. Its protein is CACDTWGSGSWDTRQMFF.

This clone has just a few counts. V usage is TRDV2 and J usage is TRDJ3; tentative D call: TRDD3 (6 bases). Trimming stripped 3 bases from V and 3 bases from J, with 11 bases between. Per the germline V gene, CDR1 is GEAIGNYY and CDR2 is EKD. The CDR3 spans 16 residues. CDR3 residues: CACDPILGWDTRQMFF. As DNA, the CDR3 is TGTGCCTGTGACCCAATACTGGGCTGGGACACCCGACAGATGTTTTTC.

The chain has TRDV2 and TRDJ3, with 9 nucleotides matching TRDD3. The CDR3 is made up of 20 amino acids. With V trimmed by 3 bases and J by 0 bases, 11 bases remained unmatched. Germline V gene data show CDR1 as GEAIGNYY and CDR2 as EKD. The CDR3 is CACDPTGGPKSSWDTRQMFF. The CDR3 DNA reads as TGTGCCTGTGACCCCACTGGGGGACCTAAAAGCTCCTGGGACACCCGACAGATGTTTTTC.

The CDR3 loop is CALGGKPSYGGIRGLIF. The CDR3 DNA is TGTGCTCTTGGGGGAAAGCCTTCCTACGGGGGGATACGCGGACTCATCTTT. This rearrangement joins TRDV1 to TRDJ1, with D tentatively TRDD3 (10 bases). V lost 4 bases and J lost 10, with 28 bases in between. Per the germline V gene, CDR1 is TSWWSYY and CDR2 is QGS. This CDR3 comprises 17 residues.

Judged by abundance, this clone is medium-sized. A much larger clone differs from this one at a single base, so this may be a read error. The sample contains more than one DNA sequence encoding this CDR3. The V gene is TRDV2, the J gene TRDJ2; TRDD3 matches 11 bases. CDR3 length: 16 amino acids. J gave up 0 bases and V 2 bases, and 1 base lay outside the gene matches. CDR1 and CDR2 from the germline V gene are GEAIGNYY and EKD. CDR3 DNA sequence: TGTGCCTGTGACAAACTGGGGGATACTTTGACAGCACAACTCTTCTTT. Its protein product is CACDKLGDTLTAQLFF.

The chain is built from TRDV2 and TRDJ3; 9 nucleotides line up with TRDD3. CDR3 length: 19 residues. Germline loops: CDR1 GEAIGNYY, CDR2 EKD. Trimming removed 4 bases from V and 0 bases from J; junction bases left unmatched: 9. The CDR3 is CACDAWGDTSSWDTRQMFF. The CDR3, as DNA: TGTGCCTGTGATGCCTGGGGGGATACCTCCTCCTGGGACACCCGACAGATGTTTTTC.

This clone was seen ten or more times. V gene TRDV2 combines with J gene TRDJ1; TRDD3 matches at 10 bases. The CDR3 has 13 residues. With 3 bases clipped from V and 5 bases from J, the junction kept 2 bases outside the gene matches. In germline, CDR1 is GEAIGNYY, CDR2 EKD. CDR3 sequence: CACDYWGMDKLIF. In nucleotides, the CDR3 is TGTGCCTGTGACTACTGGGGGATGGATAAACTCATCTTT.

This clone is classed as medium-sized. A single base separates this from a much larger clone, so it may be a read error. Other DNA sequences in the sample encode the same CDR3. This rearrangement joins TRDV2 to TRDJ3; 8 positions agree with TRDD3. CDR3 length equals 16 residues. Per germline, CDR1 GEAIGNYY and CDR2 EKD. The CDR3, as DNA: TGTGCCTGTGACACCTGGGGGATTTGGGACACCCGCCAGATGTTTTTC. This codes for CACDTWGIWDTRQMFF.

To note about this clone: An end of the junction does not agree with germline; a read error may underlie this. The chain employs TRDV1 and TRDJ1; D is perhaps TRDD2 or TRDD3 (6 bases each). CDR3 length equals 15 residues. The germline V gene has CDR1 TSWWSYY and CDR2 QGS. The CDR3 loop reads CARGVRPSVLGKLIF. In DNA form, the CDR3 reads TGTGCTCGTGGGGTTAGGCCTTCCGTACTGGGTAAACTCATCTTT.

The gene calls are TRAV29/DV5 and TRDJ1, with D perhaps matching TRDD3 (7 bases). CDR3 length: 18 residues. CDR1 is NSMFDY, CDR2 ISSIKDK, per germline. V dropped 0 bases and J dropped 0 bases, with 21 bases sitting between them. CDR3 nucleotides: TGTGCAGCAAGCGAAATCCTACGTACTGGGGCATACACCGATAAACTCATCTTT. Its translation: CAASEILRTGAYTDKLIF.

This clone was detected only a few times. The genes are TRDV2 and TRDJ3; a weak D match, TRDD3 (5 bases). This CDR3 has 14 amino acids. Germline CDR1 and CDR2: GEAIGNYY and EKD. The V gene lost 8 bases and the J gene lost 5 bases, with 12 bases spanning the gap. CDR3 nucleotide sequence: TGTGCCTCTCATGAACTGGGGGACACCCGACAGATGTTTTTC. It translates to CASHELGDTRQMFF.

The V gene is TRDV2, the J gene TRDJ3, with TRDD3 identical over 10 bases. This CDR3 region has 19 residues. V lost 3 bases and J lost 1; bases outside the gene matches: 8. Germline assignment: CDR1 GEAIGNYY and CDR2 EKD. This CDR3 is CACDETGGFNSWDTRQMFF. CDR3 nucleotides: TGTGCCTGTGACGAGACTGGGGGATTTAATTCCTGGGACACCCGACAGATGTTTTTC.

This chain uses TRDV2 with TRDJ3; the match to TRDD3 covers 11 bases. Trimming at V came to 4 bases and at J to 2 bases, leaving 12 bases not matched to a gene. Germline V gene sequence: CDR1 GEAIGNYY, CDR2 EKD. This CDR3 has 20 residues. The CDR3 bases are TGTGCCTGTGATCCCTTACTGGGGGATAATTCAGCCTGGGACACCCGACAGATGTTTTTC. It translates to CACDPLLGDNSAWDTRQMFF.

This chain connects TRDV2 to TRDJ3, with a weak D call TRDD3 (6 bases). In germline, CDR1 is GEAIGNYY, CDR2 EKD. The CDR3 spans 20 residues. Trimming left V 3 bases short and J 0 bases short, with 20 bases between. CDR3: CACDAADGWGSSWDTRQMFF. The CDR3 bases are TGTGCCTGTGACGCGGCCGACGGGTGGGGGTCCTCCTGGGACACCCGACAGATGTTTTTC.

This clone was seen only a few times. Other nucleotide sequences in the sample specify the same CDR3. The chain has TRDV2 and TRDJ3; the match to TRDD3 covers 9 bases. The J segment lost 1 base and the V segment lost 0 bases, leaving 3 bases of the junction unmatched. Germline lookup yields CDR1 GEAIGNYY and CDR2 EKD. The CDR3 totals 18 residues. This CDR3 is CACDTWGYGSWDTRQMFF. DNA of the CDR3: TGTGCCTGTGACACCTGGGGATACGGTTCCTGGGACACCCGACAGATGTTTTTC.

The table lists this clone with a few counts. Within the sample, other DNA sequences also encode this same CDR3. The chain recombines TRDV2 with TRDJ3; 11 nucleotides line up with TRDD3. CDR1 GEAIGNYY and CDR2 EKD come from the germline V gene. The ends lost 1 base at V and 1 base at J; junction bases unmatched: 5. The CDR3 is 19 residues long. In nucleotides, the CDR3 is TGTGCCTGTGACACTCTGGGGGATACTAGTTCCTGGGACACCCGACAGATGTTTTTC. Translating gives CACDTLGDTSSWDTRQMFF.

In the case of this clone: This may stem from a read error, because a much larger clone lies one nucleotide away. Other DNA sequences within the sample encode an identical CDR3. The chain is built from TRDV2 and TRDJ2; weak D call: TRDD3 (5 bases). Germline V gives CDR1 GEAIGNYY, CDR2 EKD. CDR3 length: 14 amino acids. This CDR3 is CACDTWDLTAQLFF. Here the CDR3 DNA reads TGTGCCTGTGACACCTGGGATTTGACAGCACAGCTCTTCTTT.

In the case of this clone: Other DNA sequences in this sample translate to the same CDR3. The chain is built from TRDV2 and TRDJ3, with TRDD3 matching 7 bases. Germline CDR1 is GEAIGNYY and CDR2 is EKD. With 3 bases clipped from V and 1 base from J, the junction kept 8 bases outside the gene matches. The CDR3 runs to 18 residues. The CDR3 sequence: CACDLLGTYSWDTRQMFF. CDR3 sequence (DNA): TGTGCCTGTGACCTACTGGGGACATATTCCTGGGACACCCGACAGATGTTTTTC.

This clone was recorded many times. This specimen includes other DNA sequences encoding the same CDR3. The chain employs TRDV2 and TRDJ3; 12 bases agree with TRDD3. CDR3 size: 20 residues. With 0 bases clipped from V and 0 bases from J, the junction kept 5 bases outside the gene matches. Germline CDR1 reads GEAIGNYY; CDR2 reads EKD. The CDR3 DNA sequence: TGTGCCTGTGACACCGTACTGGGGGATACCCGCTCCTGGGACACCCGACAGATGTTTTTC. Translating it yields CACDTVLGDTRSWDTRQMFF.

The sample holds a few counts of this clone. The protein that TCRdb holds for this DNA derives from a much larger clone and differs from the translated DNA at residue 8, which likely indicates a read error; the protein shown here is translated from the DNA. The V and J genes are TRDV2 and TRDJ2; 8 positions agree with TRDD3. The CDR3 sequence is 15 residues long. V gave up 3 bases and J gave up 5 bases; unmatched junction bases: 7. Germline-derived CDR1 and CDR2 are GEAIGNYY and EKD. The CDR3 region is CACDPLGARTAQLFF. The CDR3 bases are TGTGCCTGTGACCCACTGGGGGCGAGAACAGCACAACTCTTCTTT.

In its sample, this clone was seen a few times. TCRdb's protein, taken from a much larger clone, differs from this DNA's translation at residue 12, likely owing to a read error; the protein displayed comes from the DNA. The genes are TRDV2 and TRDJ3; D might be TRDD3 (6 bases). CDR1 GEAIGNYY and CDR2 EKD come from the germline V gene. This CDR3 has 17 residues. This CDR3 is CACDTWGSSWDIRQMFF. In nucleotides, the CDR3 is TGTGCCTGTGACACCTGGGGGTCCTCCTGGGACATCCGACAGATGTTTTTC.

By frequency in the sample, this clone is medium-sized. The same CDR3 can be traced to other DNA sequences in this sample. This chain connects TRDV2 to TRDJ3; 12 positions match TRDD3. Germline trimming cut 2 bases from V and 1 base from J; bases unmatched to any gene: 5. Looked up from germline, CDR1 is GEAIGNYY and CDR2 is EKD. The CDR3 length is 19 residues. The CDR3 bases are TGTGCCTGTGACAACGTACTGGGGGATACATCCTGGGACACCCGACAGATGTTTTTC. Its translation: CACDNVLGDTSWDTRQMFF.